These T cell receptor beta chains were read from a single sample in a study of human T cells and chemical hapten exposure. TCRdb re-called the RACE reads through MiXCR, storing one row per CDR3 protein. The sample lists more than 300,000 distinct CDR3 sequences, over 5% seen once, with about 8.7% in the top ten. The sequencing here drew on whole blood, taken in connection with sensitization to the hapten diphenylcyclopropenone (DPC). These receptors all come from a woman younger than 30 with alopecia areata. Some clones in this sample may be carry-over from other donors' samples. The CDR3 runs from the conserved cysteine through the conserved F or W. The order of the fields is D gene, J gene, V gene, clone size, CDR3 DNA, CDR3 protein. A D gene is named only where the DNA matches it firmly. Not every row has a clone size; where given, it reads once, few, many or a size class.

d_gene: .
j_gene: TRBJ2-3
v_gene: TRBV2
abundance: few
CDR3nt: TGTGCCAGCGGGAGGGGGGACGGAACAGATACGCAGTATTTT
CDR3aa: CASGRGDGTDTQYF

d_gene: .
j_gene: TRBJ2-1
v_gene: TRBV5-6
abundance: many
CDR3nt: TGTGCCAGCAGCTTGCCTCTCGTGCCGTACAATGAGCAGTTCTTC
CDR3aa: CASSLPLVPYNEQFF

d_gene: .
j_gene: TRBJ2-2
v_gene: TRBV7-2
abundance: many
CDR3nt: TGTGCCAGCAGCTTTACAGGGACCAACACCGGGGAGCTGTTTTTT
CDR3aa: CASSFTGTNTGELFF

d_gene: .
j_gene: TRBJ1-2
v_gene: TRBV5-6
abundance: many
CDR3nt: TGTGCCAGCAGCGTGACGGGAGGAGGCGGCTATGGCTACACCTTC
CDR3aa: CASSVTGGGGYGYTF

d_gene: TRBD1
j_gene: TRBJ1-5
v_gene: TRBV6-2/TRBV6-3
abundance: few
CDR3nt: TGTGCCAGCAGTCCCGGGACAGGAAGAGGGAGCAATCAGCCCCAGCATTTT
CDR3aa: CASSPGTGRGSNQPQHF

d_gene: TRBD2
j_gene: TRBJ2-1
v_gene: TRBV6-5
abundance: .
CDR3nt: TGTGCCAGCAGTTTCCCCTCACTAGCGGGAGATCCCTACAATGAGCAGTTCTTC
CDR3aa: CASSFPSLAGDPYNEQFF

d_gene: .
j_gene: TRBJ1-2
v_gene: TRBV6-6
abundance: few
CDR3nt: TGTGCCAGCAGTTACGAAAACTATGGCTACACCTTC
CDR3aa: CASSYENYGYTF

d_gene: .
j_gene: TRBJ2-3
v_gene: TRBV10-3
abundance: few
CDR3nt: TGTGCCATCAGTGGAGTAGATACGCAGTATTTT
CDR3aa: CAISGVDTQYF

d_gene: .
j_gene: TRBJ2-3
v_gene: TRBV5-1
abundance: .
CDR3nt: TGCGCCAGCAGCTTGGGTCAGGATACGCAGTATTTT
CDR3aa: CASSLGQDTQYF

d_gene: TRBD1
j_gene: TRBJ2-3
v_gene: TRBV12-3/TRBV12-4
abundance: few
CDR3nt: TGTGCCAGCAGTTTAGGGGACAGGGATTCAACAGATACGCAGTATTTT
CDR3aa: CASSLGDRDSTDTQYF

d_gene: TRBD1
j_gene: TRBJ2-1
v_gene: TRBV20-1
abundance: few
CDR3nt: TGCAGTGCTACTCGGGACAGGGTTGGCGGGCGGGGTAAGCTCCCCTTTTACAATGAGCAGTTCTTC
CDR3aa: CSATRDRVGGRGKLPFYNEQFF

d_gene: .
j_gene: TRBJ2-1
v_gene: TRBV6-5
abundance: .
CDR3nt: TGTGCCAGCAGTTACTCGAGAAGGCGGGGAGCCCACAATGAGCAGTTCTTC
CDR3aa: CASSYSRRRGAHNEQFF

d_gene: .
j_gene: TRBJ2-4
v_gene: TRBV16
abundance: many
CDR3nt: TGTGCCAGCAGCCAATCTAATGCAGGGGCGCTGAGGAAAAACATTCAGTACTTC
CDR3aa: CASSQSNAGALRKNIQYF

d_gene: TRBD1
j_gene: TRBJ1-2
v_gene: TRBV6-5
abundance: .
CDR3nt: TGTGCCAGCAGGAAACAGGGGTGGGATGGCTACACCTTC
CDR3aa: CASRKQGWDGYTF

d_gene: TRBD2
j_gene: TRBJ2-3
v_gene: TRBV5-5
abundance: many
CDR3nt: TGTGCCAGCAGATCTCCGGGACTAGCGGGGGAGCGCGGCACAGATACGCAGTATTTT
CDR3aa: CASRSPGLAGERGTDTQYF

d_gene: TRBD1
j_gene: TRBJ1-6
v_gene: TRBV20-1
abundance: .
CDR3nt: TGCAGTGCTAGTGAGGGACAGGCCCTCAATTCACCCCTCCACTTT
CDR3aa: CSASEGQALNSPLHF

d_gene: TRBD1
j_gene: TRBJ1-4
v_gene: TRBV4-3
abundance: many
CDR3nt: TGCGCCAGCAGCAAAGAAACAGGGACAGGGAGGCAAAAACTGTTTTTT
CDR3aa: CASSKETGTGRQKLFF

d_gene: .
j_gene: TRBJ1-3
v_gene: TRBV14
abundance: .
CDR3nt: TGTGCCAGCAGCCAAGATTTGGGAACGTCGCGAAACACCATATATTTT
CDR3aa: CASSQDLGTSRNTIYF

d_gene: .
j_gene: TRBJ1-2
v_gene: TRBV27
abundance: few
CDR3nt: TGTGCCAGCAGTTTCGGGGTTGACCCCAATGGCTACACCTTC
CDR3aa: CASSFGVDPNGYTF

d_gene: .
j_gene: TRBJ2-1
v_gene: TRBV4-3
abundance: .
CDR3nt: TGCGCCAGCAGCCAAGAGCCAGGGACAACCTACAATGAGCAGTTCTTC
CDR3aa: CASSQEPGTTYNEQFF

d_gene: .
j_gene: TRBJ1-1
v_gene: TRBV15
abundance: few
CDR3nt: TGTGCCACCAGCAGATATGAAATGAACACTGAAGCTTTCTTT
CDR3aa: CATSRYEMNTEAFF

d_gene: .
j_gene: TRBJ2-3
v_gene: TRBV7-9
abundance: few
CDR3nt: TGTGCCAGCAGCTTAGTCGCGGACAGCACAGATACGCAGTATTTT
CDR3aa: CASSLVADSTDTQYF

d_gene: .
j_gene: TRBJ1-4
v_gene: TRBV2
abundance: many
CDR3nt: TGTGCCAGCAGTGAAGCCCTCCAACGCAGAGGGGCCCTATACGTGGATGAAAAACTGTTTTTT
CDR3aa: CASSEALQRRGALYVDEKLFF

d_gene: TRBD2
j_gene: TRBJ2-1
v_gene: TRBV20-1
abundance: few
CDR3nt: TGCAGTGCCCGACTAGCGGGGAGGAGCAATGAGCAGTTCTTC
CDR3aa: CSARLAGRSNEQFF

d_gene: .
j_gene: TRBJ2-3
v_gene: TRBV6-2/TRBV6-3
abundance: .
CDR3nt: TGTGCCAGCAGTTACAGGAGTGATACGCAGTATTTT
CDR3aa: CASSYRSDTQYF

d_gene: TRBD1
j_gene: TRBJ1-1
v_gene: TRBV4-3
abundance: few
CDR3nt: TGCGCCAGCAGCCAAGGGCTCAGGGGGCTGGTGAACACTGAAGCTTTCTTT
CDR3aa: CASSQGLRGLVNTEAFF

d_gene: TRBD2
j_gene: TRBJ2-1
v_gene: TRBV12-3/TRBV12-4
abundance: .
CDR3nt: TGTGCCAGCAGTTTATTTGTCGGGGGGGAAAACAATGAGCAGTTCTTC
CDR3aa: CASSLFVGGENNEQFF

d_gene: .
j_gene: TRBJ1-6
v_gene: TRBV6-5
abundance: many
CDR3nt: TGTGCCAGCCAGACTCTTAATTCACCCCTCCACTTT
CDR3aa: CASQTLNSPLHF